Here is one TCR beta chain with its context. This sample stems from a study of identical twins. This CDR3 comprises 16 residues. V shed 0 bases and J 4 bases; nucleotides not matched to a gene: 2. From germline, CDR1 is SGHVS and CDR2 FQNEAQ. The cDNA had a unique molecular identifier and a template-switch universal primer site. One entry per CDR3 protein, called by TCRdb with MiXCR from the 5' RACE reads. This sample yields 1,800,000 or so distinct CDR3 sequences, of which less than 40% are seen a single time; 0.27% belongs to the top ten. The rearrangement joins TRBV7-8 to TRBJ2-1; 11 bases are shared with TRBD2. Material: cord blood. This TCR came from a newborn girl in good health. The CDR3 DNA sequence: TGTGCCAGCAGCTTAGCGACTAGCGGGGCTTACAATGAGCAGTTCTTC. Amino acid sequence: CASSLATSGAYNEQFF.